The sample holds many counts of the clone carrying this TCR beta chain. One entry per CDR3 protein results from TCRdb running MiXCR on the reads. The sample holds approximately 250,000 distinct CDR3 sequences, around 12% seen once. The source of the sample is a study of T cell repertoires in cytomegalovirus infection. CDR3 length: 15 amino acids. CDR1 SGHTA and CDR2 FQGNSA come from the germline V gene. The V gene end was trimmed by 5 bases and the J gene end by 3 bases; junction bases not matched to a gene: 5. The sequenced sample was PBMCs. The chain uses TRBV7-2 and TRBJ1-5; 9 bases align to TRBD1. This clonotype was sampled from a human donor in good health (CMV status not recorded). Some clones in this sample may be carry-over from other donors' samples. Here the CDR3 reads CASSTGTGPNQPQHF. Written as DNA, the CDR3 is TGTGCCAGCAGCACCGGGACAGGGCCCAATCAGCCCCAGCATTTT.